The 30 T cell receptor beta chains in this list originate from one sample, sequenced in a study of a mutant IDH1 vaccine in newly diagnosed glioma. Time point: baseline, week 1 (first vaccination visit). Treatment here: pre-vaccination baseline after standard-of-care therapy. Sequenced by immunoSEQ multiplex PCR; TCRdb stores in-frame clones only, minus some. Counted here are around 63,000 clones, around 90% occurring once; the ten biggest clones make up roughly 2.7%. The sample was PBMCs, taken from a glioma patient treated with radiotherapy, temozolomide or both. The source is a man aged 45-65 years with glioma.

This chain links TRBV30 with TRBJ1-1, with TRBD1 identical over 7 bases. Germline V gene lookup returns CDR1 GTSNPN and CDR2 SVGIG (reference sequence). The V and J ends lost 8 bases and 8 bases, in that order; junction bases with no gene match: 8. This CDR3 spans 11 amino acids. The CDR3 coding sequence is TGTGCCGGCAGCAGGACAGGAGAAGCTTTCTTT. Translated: CAGSRTGEAFF.

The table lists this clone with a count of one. CDR3 sequence: CASTTTGGPQETQYF. Written as DNA, the CDR3 is TGTGCCAGCACCACAACAGGGGGTCCCCAAGAGACCCAGTACTTC. The chain uses TRBV28 and TRBJ2-5; 8 bases agree with TRBD1. Germline V CDR1 and CDR2: MDHEN, SYDVKM. CDR3 length: 15 amino acids. V lost 7 bases, J lost 1 base, and 8 bases stayed unmatched.

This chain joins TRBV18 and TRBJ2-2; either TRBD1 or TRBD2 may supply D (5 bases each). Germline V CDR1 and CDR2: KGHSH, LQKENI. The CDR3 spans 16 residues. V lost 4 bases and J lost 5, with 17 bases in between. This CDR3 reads CASSLAGTGPTGELFF. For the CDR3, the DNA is TGTGCCAGCTCACTGGCGGGCACAGGCCCTACCGGGGAGCTGTTTTTT.

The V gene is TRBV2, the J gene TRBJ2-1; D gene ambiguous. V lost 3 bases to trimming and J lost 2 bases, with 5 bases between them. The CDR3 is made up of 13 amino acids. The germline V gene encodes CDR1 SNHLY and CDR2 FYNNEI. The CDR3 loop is CASSDATYNEQFF. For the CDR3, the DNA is TGTGCCAGCAGTGATGCCACCTACAATGAGCAGTTCTTC.

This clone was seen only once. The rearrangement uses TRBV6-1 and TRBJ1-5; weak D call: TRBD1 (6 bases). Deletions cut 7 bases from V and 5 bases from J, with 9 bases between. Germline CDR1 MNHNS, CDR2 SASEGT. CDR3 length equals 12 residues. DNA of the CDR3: TGTGCCAGCAAGACAGGCGATCAGCCCCAGCATTTT. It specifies CASKTGDQPQHF.

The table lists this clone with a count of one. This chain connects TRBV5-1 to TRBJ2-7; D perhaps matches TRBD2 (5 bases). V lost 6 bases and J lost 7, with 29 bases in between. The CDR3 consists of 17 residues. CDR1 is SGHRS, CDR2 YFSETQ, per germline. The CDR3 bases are TGCGCCAGCACCCAATCCGGATCCAGCCGGAGGACGGGGGAGCAGTACTTC. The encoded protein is CASTQSGSSRRTGEQYF.

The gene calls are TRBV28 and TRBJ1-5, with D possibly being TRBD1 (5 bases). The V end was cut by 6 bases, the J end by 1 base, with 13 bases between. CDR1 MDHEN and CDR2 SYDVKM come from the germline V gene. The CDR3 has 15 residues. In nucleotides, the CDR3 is TGTGCCAGCAGCCCTACTCGACAGAGCAATCAGCCCCAGCATTTT. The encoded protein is CASSPTRQSNQPQHF.

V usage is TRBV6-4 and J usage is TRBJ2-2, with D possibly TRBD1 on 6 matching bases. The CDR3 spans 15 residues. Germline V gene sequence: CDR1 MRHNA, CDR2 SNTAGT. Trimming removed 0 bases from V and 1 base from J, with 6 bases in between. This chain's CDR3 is CASSDSGQNTGELFF. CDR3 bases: TGTGCCAGCAGTGACTCGGGACAGAACACCGGGGAGCTGTTTTTT.

In nucleotides, the CDR3 is TGTGCCAGCTCCCCCGGGACTAGCGGGCCTCCTACGAGCGAGCAGTACTTC. This translates into CASSPGTSGPPTSEQYF. The chain recombines TRBV18 with TRBJ2-7, with 12 bases that match TRBD2. Losses at the gene ends were 6 bases for V and 6 bases for J; bases not matched to a gene: 15. The CDR3 extends over 17 amino acids. The germline V gene has CDR1 KGHSH and CDR2 LQKENI.

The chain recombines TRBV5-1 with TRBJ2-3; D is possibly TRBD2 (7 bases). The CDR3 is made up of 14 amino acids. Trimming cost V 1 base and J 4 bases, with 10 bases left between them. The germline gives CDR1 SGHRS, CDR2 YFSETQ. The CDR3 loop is CASSLKGGADTQYF. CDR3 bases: TGCGCCAGCAGCTTGAAGGGGGGGGCAGATACGCAGTATTTT.

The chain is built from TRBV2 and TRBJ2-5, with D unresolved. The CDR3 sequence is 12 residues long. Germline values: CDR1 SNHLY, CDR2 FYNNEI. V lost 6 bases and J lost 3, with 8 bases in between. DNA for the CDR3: TGTGCCAGCAGCGAACAAAAAGAGACCCAGTACTTC. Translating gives CASSEQKETQYF.

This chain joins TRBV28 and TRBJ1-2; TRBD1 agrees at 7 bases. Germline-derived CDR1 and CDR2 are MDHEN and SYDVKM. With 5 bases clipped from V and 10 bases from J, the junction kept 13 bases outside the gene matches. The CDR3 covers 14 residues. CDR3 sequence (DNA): TGTGCCAGCAGTGAACCGGGACAGCCAAGGTTCTACACCTTC. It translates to CASSEPGQPRFYTF.

CDR3 sequence: CASSQGTGVGTGELFF. In DNA form, the CDR3 reads TGCGCCAGCAGCCAAGGGACAGGGGTTGGGACCGGGGAGCTGTTTTTT. The rearrangement uses TRBV4-3 and TRBJ2-2, with 9 positions matching TRBD1. This CDR3 is built from 16 residues. The germline V gene encodes CDR1 LGHNA and CDR2 YSLEER. The V gene end was trimmed by 1 base and the J gene end by 5 bases; junction bases not matched to a gene: 5.

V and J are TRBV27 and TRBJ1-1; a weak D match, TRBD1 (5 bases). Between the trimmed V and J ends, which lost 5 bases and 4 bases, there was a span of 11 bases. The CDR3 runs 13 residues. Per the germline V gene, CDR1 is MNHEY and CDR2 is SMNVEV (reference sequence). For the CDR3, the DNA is TGTGCCAGCAGTCCTACCGGGACCACTGAAGCTTTCTTT. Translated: CASSPTGTTEAFF.

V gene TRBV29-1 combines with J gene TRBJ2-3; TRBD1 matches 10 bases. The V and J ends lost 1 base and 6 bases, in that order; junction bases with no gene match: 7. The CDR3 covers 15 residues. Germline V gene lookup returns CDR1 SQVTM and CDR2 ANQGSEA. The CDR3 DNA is TGCAGCGTTGAAGCCCCGGGACAGGGGCGGGATACGCAGTATTTT. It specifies CSVEAPGQGRDTQYF.

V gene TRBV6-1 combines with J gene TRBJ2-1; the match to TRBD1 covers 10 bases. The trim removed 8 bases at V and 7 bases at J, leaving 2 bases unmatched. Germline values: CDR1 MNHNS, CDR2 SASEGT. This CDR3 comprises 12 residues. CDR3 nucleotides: TGTGCCAGCCGGGACAGGGGTAATGAGCAGTTCTTC. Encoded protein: CASRDRGNEQFF.

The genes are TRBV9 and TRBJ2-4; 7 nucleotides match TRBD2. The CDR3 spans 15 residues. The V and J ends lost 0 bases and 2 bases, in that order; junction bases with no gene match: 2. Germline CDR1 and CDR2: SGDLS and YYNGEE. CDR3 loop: CASSVGGGSKNIQYF. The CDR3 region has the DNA TGTGCCAGCAGCGTAGGCGGGGGATCCAAAAACATTCAGTACTTC.

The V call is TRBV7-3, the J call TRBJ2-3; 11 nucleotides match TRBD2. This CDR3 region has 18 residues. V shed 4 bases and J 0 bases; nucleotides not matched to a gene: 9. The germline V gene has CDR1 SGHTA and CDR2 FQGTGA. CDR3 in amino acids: CASSSGLAGGTSTDTQYF. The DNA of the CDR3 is TGTGCCAGCAGCTCCGGTCTAGCGGGGGGCACTAGCACAGATACGCAGTATTTT.

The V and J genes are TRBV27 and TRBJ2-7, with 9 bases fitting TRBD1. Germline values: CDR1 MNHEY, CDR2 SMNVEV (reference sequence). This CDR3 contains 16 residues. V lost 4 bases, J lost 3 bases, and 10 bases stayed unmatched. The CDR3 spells CASSSPSGTGHYEQYF. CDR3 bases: TGTGCCAGCAGTTCGCCATCCGGGACAGGGCACTACGAGCAGTACTTC.

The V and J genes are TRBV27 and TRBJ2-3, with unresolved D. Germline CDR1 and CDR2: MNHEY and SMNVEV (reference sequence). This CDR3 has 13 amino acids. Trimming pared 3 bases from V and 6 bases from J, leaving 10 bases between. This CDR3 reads CASSFPRSDTQYF. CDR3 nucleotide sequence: TGTGCCAGCAGTTTCCCAAGGTCCGATACGCAGTATTTT.

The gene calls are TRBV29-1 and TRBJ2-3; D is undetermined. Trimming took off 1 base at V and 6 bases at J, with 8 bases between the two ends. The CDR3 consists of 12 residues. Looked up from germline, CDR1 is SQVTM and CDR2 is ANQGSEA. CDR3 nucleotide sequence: TGCAGCGTTGAAGCCCCGCCCGATACGCAGTATTTT. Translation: CSVEAPPDTQYF.

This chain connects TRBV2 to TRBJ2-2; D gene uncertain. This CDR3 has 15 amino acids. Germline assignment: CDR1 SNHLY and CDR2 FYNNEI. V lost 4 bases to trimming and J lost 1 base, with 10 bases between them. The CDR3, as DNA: TGTGCCAGCAGTGCGTACGGGTGGAACACCGGGGAGCTGTTTTTT. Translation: CASSAYGWNTGELFF.

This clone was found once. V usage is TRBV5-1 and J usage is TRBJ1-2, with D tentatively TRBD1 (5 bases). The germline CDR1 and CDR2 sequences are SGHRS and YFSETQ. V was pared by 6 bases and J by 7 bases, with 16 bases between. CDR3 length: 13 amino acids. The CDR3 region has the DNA TGCGCCAGCACGAGCAGGGAGGGGAGTGGCTACACCTTC. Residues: CASTSREGSGYTF.

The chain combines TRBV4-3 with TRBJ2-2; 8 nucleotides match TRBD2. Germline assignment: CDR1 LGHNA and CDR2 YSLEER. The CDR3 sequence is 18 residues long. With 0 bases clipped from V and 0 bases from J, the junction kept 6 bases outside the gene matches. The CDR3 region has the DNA TGCGCCAGCAGCCAAGATGTGGTAGCGGGGACGAACACCGGGGAGCTGTTTTTT. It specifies CASSQDVVAGTNTGELFF.

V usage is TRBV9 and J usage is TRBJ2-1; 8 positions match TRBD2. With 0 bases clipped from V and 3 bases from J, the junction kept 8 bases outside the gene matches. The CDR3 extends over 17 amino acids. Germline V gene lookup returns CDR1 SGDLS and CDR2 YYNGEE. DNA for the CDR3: TGTGCCAGCAGCGTAGTCGCGGCGGGAGGATTCTACAATGAGCAGTTCTTC. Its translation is CASSVVAAGGFYNEQFF.

CDR3: CASSSQTPSTDTQYF. DNA for the CDR3: TGTGCCAGCAGCTCCCAGACGCCTAGCACAGATACGCAGTATTTT. This rearrangement joins TRBV11-2 to TRBJ2-3; D unclear. The CDR3 covers 15 residues. Trimming pared 4 bases from V and 0 bases from J, leaving 11 bases between. Germline values: CDR1 SGHAT, CDR2 FQNNGV.

DNA of the CDR3: TGTGCCAGCAGTGCCAGGGGCGGCTTTCAGCCCCAGCATTTT. Translation gives CASSARGGFQPQHF. The chain has TRBV2 and TRBJ1-5; TRBD1 might be the D (6 bases). The CDR3 is 14 residues long. Trimming took off 4 bases at V and 6 bases at J, with 13 bases between the two ends. Germline V CDR1 and CDR2: SNHLY, FYNNEI.

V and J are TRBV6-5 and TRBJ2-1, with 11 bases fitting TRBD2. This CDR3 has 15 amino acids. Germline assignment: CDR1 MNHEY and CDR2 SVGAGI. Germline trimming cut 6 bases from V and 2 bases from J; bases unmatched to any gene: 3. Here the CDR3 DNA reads TGTGCCAGCAGAAGTAGCGGGAGGGCCTACAATGAGCAGTTCTTC. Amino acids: CASRSSGRAYNEQFF.

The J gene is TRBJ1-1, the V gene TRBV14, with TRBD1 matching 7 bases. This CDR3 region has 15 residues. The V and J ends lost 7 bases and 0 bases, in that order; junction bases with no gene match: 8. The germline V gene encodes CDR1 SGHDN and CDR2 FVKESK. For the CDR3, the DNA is TGTGCCAGCACTAGGGGACAGATAATGAACACTGAAGCTTTCTTT. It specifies CASTRGQIMNTEAFF.

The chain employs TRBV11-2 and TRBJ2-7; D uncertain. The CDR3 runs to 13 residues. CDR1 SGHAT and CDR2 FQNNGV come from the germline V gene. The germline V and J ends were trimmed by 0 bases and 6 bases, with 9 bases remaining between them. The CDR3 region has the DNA TGTGCCAGCAGCTTAGAGCCTCTTGGCGAGCAGTACTTC. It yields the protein CASSLEPLGEQYF.